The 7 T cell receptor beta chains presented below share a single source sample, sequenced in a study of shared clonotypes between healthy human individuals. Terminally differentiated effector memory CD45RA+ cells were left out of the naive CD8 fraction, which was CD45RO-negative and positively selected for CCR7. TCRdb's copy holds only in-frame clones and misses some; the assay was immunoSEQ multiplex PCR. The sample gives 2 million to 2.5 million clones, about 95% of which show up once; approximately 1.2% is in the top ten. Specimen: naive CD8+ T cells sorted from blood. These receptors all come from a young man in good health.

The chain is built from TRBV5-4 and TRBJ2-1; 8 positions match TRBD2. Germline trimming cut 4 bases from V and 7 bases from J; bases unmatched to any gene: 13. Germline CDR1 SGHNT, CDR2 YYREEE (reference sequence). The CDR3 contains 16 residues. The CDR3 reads CASSPFGSGVGNEQFF. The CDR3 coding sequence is TGTGCCAGCAGCCCGTTCGGTAGCGGGGTAGGGAATGAGCAGTTCTTC.

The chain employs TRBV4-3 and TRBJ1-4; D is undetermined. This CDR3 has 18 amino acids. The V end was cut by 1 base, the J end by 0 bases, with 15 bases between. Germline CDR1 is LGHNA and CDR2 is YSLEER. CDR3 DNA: TGCGCCAGCAGCCAAGGTCACAGCCCAATTCCAACTAATGAAAAACTGTTTTTT. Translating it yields CASSQGHSPIPTNEKLFF.

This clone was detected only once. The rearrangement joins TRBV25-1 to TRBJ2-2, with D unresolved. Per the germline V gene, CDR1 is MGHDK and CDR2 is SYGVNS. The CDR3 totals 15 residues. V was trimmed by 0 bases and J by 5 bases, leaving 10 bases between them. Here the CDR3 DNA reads TGTGCCAGCAGTGAATATATAGACTTAACCGGGGAGCTGTTTTTT. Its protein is CASSEYIDLTGELFF.

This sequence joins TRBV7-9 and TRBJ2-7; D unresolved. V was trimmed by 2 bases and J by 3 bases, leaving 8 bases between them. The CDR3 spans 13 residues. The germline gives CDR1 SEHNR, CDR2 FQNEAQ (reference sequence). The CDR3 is CASSLNNNYEQYF. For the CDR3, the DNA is TGTGCCAGCAGCTTAAATAACAACTACGAGCAGTACTTC.

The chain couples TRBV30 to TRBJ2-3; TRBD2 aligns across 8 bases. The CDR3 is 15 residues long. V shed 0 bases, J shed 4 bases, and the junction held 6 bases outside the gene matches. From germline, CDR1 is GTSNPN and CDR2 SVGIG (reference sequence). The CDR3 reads CAWSVTGGPSDTQYF. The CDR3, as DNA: TGTGCCTGGAGTGTTACGGGGGGGCCTTCAGATACGCAGTATTTT.

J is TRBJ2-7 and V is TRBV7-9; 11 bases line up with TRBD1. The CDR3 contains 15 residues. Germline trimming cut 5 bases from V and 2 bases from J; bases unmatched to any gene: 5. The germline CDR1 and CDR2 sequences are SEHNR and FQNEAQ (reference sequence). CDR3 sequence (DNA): TGTGCCAGCAGCCCCGGGGGACAGGGGGCCTACGAGCAGTACTTC. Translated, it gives CASSPGGQGAYEQYF. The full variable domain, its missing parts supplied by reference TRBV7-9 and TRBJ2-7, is DTGVSQNPRHKITKRGQNVTFRCDPISEHNRLYWYRQTLGQGPEFLTYFQNEAQLEKSRLLSDRFSAERPKGSFSTLEIQRTEQGDSAMYLCASSPGGQGAYEQYFGPGTRLTVT.

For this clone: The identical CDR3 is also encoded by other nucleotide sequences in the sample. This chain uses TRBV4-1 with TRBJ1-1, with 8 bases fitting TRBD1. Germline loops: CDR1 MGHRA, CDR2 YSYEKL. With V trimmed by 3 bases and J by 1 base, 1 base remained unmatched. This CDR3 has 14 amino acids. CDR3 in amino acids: CASSQTGENTEAFF. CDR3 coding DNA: TGCGCCAGCAGCCAGACAGGGGAGAACACTGAAGCTTTCTTT.